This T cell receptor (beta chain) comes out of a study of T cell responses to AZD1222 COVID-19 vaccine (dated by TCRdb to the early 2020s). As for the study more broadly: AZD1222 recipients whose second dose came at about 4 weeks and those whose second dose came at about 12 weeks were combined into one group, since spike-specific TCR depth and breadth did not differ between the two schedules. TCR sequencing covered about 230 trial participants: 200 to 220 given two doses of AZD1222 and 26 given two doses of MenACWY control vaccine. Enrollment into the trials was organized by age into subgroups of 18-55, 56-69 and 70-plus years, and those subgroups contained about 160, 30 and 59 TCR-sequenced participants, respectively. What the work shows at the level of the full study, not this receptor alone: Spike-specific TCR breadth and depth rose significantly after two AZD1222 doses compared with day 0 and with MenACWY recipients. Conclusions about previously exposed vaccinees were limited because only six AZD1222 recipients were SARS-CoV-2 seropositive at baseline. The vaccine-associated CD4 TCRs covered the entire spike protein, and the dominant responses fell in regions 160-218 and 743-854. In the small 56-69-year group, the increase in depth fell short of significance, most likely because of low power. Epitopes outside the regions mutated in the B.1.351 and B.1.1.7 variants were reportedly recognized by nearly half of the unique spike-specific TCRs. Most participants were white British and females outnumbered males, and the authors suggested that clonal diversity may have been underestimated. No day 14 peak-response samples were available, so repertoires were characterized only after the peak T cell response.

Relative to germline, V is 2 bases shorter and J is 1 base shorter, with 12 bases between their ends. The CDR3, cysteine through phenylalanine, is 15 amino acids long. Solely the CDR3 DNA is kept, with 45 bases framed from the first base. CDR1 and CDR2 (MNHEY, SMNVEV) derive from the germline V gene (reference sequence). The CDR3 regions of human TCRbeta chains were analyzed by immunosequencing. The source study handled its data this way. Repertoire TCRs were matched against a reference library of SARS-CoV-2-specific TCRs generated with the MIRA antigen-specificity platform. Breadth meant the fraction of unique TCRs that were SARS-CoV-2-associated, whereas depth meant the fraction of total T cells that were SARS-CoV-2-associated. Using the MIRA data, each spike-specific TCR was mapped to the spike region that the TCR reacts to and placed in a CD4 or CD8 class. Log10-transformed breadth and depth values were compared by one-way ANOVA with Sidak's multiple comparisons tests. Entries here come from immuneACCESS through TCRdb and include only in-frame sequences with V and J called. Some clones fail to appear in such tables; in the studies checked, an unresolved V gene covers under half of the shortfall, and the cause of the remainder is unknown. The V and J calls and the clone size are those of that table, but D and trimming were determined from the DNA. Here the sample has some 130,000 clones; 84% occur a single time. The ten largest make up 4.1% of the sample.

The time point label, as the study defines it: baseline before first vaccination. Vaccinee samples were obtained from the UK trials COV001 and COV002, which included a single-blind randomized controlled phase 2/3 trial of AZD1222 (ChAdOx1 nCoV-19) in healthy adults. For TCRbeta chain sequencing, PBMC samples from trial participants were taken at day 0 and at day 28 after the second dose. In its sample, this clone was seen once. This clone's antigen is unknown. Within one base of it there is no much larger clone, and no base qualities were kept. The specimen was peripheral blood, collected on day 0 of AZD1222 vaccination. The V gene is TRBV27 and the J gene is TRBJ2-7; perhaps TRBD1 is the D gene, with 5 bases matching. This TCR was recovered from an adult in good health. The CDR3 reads CASSLGAGSSYEQYF. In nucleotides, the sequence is TGTGCCAGCAGTTTAGGGGCAGGGTCTTCCTACGAGCAGTACTTC.